The rows below give T cell receptor beta chains drawn from one sample of a study of cytomegalovirus exposure and HLA in healthy donors. Here immunoSEQ multiplex PCR was the method, and the copy in TCRdb shows in-frame clones only, minus some. The repertoire holds about 150,000 clones, with roughly 84% as singletons. Specimen: PBMCs. These receptors all stem from a man between 18 and 29 years old in good health and CMV-seronegative. Both conserved end residues are part of each CDR3. A D gene is named only where the DNA matches it firmly. Clone size, where shown, is once, few, many, or a class for clones that have expanded.

abundance	j_gene	d_gene	v_gene	CDR3aa	CDR3nt
NA	TRBJ1-5	TRBD1	TRBV28	CAIGTGANQPQHF	TGTGCCATCGGGACAGGGGCAAATCAGCCCCAGCATTTT
NA	TRBJ1-5	TRBD1	TRBV6-1	CASSEVTGTNQPQHF	TGTGCCAGCAGTGAGGTGACAGGGACCAATCAGCCCCAGCATTTT
NA	TRBJ2-3	TRBD2	TRBV27	CASSFAGVGSGTQYF	TGTGCCAGCAGTTTTGCGGGGGTGGGGTCAGGTACGCAGTATTTT
NA	TRBJ2-2	NA	TRBV5-1	CASSLSQNTGELFF	TGCGCCAGCAGCTTGAGCCAAAACACCGGGGAGCTGTTTTTT
once	TRBJ2-1	TRBD2	TRBV18	CASSPLMAGELYNEQFF	TGTGCCAGCTCACCACTGATGGCGGGGGAACTTTACAATGAGCAGTTCTTC
NA	TRBJ2-3	NA	TRBV29-1	CSVEDQILVRGTQYF	TGCAGCGTTGAAGATCAGATTTTAGTCAGGGGTACGCAGTATTTT
NA	TRBJ2-7	NA	TRBV20-1	CSARALTEQYF	TGCAGTGCTAGAGCTCTCACCGAGCAGTACTTC
NA	TRBJ2-1	NA	TRBV6-4	CASSPQGSWVHEQFF	TGTGCCAGCAGTCCCCAGGGGAGTTGGGTCCATGAGCAGTTCTTC
few	TRBJ2-2	NA	TRBV2	CASSEYRDPGELFF	TGTGCCAGCAGTGAGTACAGGGACCCCGGGGAGCTGTTTTTT
NA	TRBJ2-7	NA	TRBV7-9	CASSPLVERPAYEQYF	TGTGCCAGCAGCCCTCTGGTTGAGCGGCCGGCCTACGAGCAGTACTTC
NA	TRBJ1-4	NA	TRBV18	CASSPAATNEKLFF	TGTGCCAGCTCACCCGCAGCAACTAATGAAAAACTGTTTTTT
NA	TRBJ2-1	NA	TRBV5-8	CASSLWFAGSSREQFF	TGTGCCAGCAGCTTGTGGTTCGCAGGCTCCTCGCGCGAGCAGTTCTTC
NA	TRBJ2-1	TRBD1	TRBV18	CASSPLGGRVYNEQFF	TGTGCCAGCTCACCTCTAGGGGGCCGCGTTTACAATGAGCAGTTCTTC
NA	TRBJ2-7	NA	TRBV6-5	CASSYWSGVENEQYF	TGTGCCAGCAGTTACTGGTCGGGGGTCGAGAACGAGCAGTACTTC
NA	TRBJ2-7	NA	TRBV6-5	CASSYAADYEQYF	TGTGCCAGCAGTTACGCGGCAGATTACGAGCAGTACTTC
NA	TRBJ1-4	TRBD1	TRBV7-9	CASNLYRGSTTNEKLFF	TGTGCCAGCAACTTATACAGGGGTTCGACAACTAATGAAAAACTGTTTTTT
NA	TRBJ1-1	NA	TRBV5-4	CASSLPGDVNTEAFF	TGTGCCAGCAGCTTGCCAGGGGACGTAAACACTGAAGCTTTCTTT